This T cell receptor (beta chain) was sequenced in a study of CD8+ T cells in alopecia areata. Extracted RNA was reverse transcribed, and the resulting cDNA served as sequencing template. TCRdb's table, derived via immunoSEQ multiplex PCR, lists solely in-frame clones and lacks some. The sample shows about 98,000 clones, about 40% of them seen only once. Germline V lookup: CDR1 SGHNT, CDR2 YYREEE (reference sequence). CDR3 length: 14 residues. V was cut by 1 base and J by 7 bases, with 12 bases left in between. The sequencing sample was made of CD4+ T cells sorted from blood. The V gene is TRBV5-4, the J gene TRBJ2-1, with D possibly TRBD2 on 5 matching bases. The clonotype was recovered from a human donor with alopecia areata. This CDR3 is CASSLQNRGNEQFF. The CDR3 DNA reads TGTGCCAGCAGCTTGCAAAATCGGGGAAATGAGCAGTTCTTC.